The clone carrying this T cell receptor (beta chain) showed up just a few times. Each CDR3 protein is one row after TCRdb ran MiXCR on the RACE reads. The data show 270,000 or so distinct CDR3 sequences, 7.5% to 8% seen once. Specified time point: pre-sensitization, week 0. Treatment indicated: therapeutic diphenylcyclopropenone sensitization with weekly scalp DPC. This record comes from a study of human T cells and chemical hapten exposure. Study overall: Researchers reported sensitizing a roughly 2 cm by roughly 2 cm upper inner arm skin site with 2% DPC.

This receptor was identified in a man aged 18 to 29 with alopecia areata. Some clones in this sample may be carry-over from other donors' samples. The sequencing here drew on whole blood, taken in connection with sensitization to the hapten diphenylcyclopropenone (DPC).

The CDR3 loop is CASSYRDTDTQYF. The CDR3 nucleotides read TGTGCCAGCAGTTACAGGGACACAGATACGCAGTATTTT. The gene calls are TRBV7-2 and TRBJ2-3; D perhaps matches TRBD1 (6 bases). Germline V lookup: CDR1 SGHTA, CDR2 FQGNSA. This CDR3 is built from 13 residues. V lost 6 bases to trimming and J lost 2 bases, with 9 bases between them.